One sample yielded the 9 T cell receptor beta chains listed below, sequenced in a study of T-cell memory formation after mild COVID-19. TCRdb used MiXCR to reprocess the 5' RACE reads, holding one entry per CDR3 protein. Of about 540,000 distinct CDR3 sequences in the sample, around 21% were seen once. Sample: PBMCs or a T cell subset sorted from them (not recorded which). Receptors originate from an adult woman who had mild COVID-19 (a few samples of this study predate the infection). Cell type and time point are not known.

V usage is TRBV5-1 and J usage is TRBJ1-2, with a tentative D call TRBD1 (5 bases). CDR3 length equals 16 residues. Per germline, CDR1 SGHRS and CDR2 YFSETQ. V was shortened by 2 bases and J by 0 bases, with 14 bases between the two germline ends. CDR3 coding DNA: TGCGCCAGCAGCTTTGGCCCCGACAGACCTAACTATGGCTACACCTTC. It codes for CASSFGPDRPNYGYTF.

The chain has TRBV18 and TRBJ2-7; 11 bases match TRBD1. The CDR3 consists of 18 residues. From germline, CDR1 is KGHSH and CDR2 LQKENI. J was trimmed by 5 bases and V by 1 base; bases with no gene match: 13. Written as DNA, the CDR3 is TGTGCCAGCTCACCACAACGGCTCGGGACAGGGGGGTACCACGAGCAGTACTTC. Its protein product is CASSPQRLGTGGYHEQYF.

The chain is built from TRBV20-1 and TRBJ2-1; TRBD2 matches at 9 bases. This CDR3 has 17 residues. Trimming took 1 base from V and 0 from J; bases not matched to a gene: 7. Germline-derived CDR1 and CDR2 are DFQATT and SNEGSKA (reference sequence). CDR3 sequence (DNA): TGCAGTGCTAGAGTGTGGCTAGCGGGGTCCTCCTACAATGAGCAGTTCTTC. The encoded protein is CSARVWLAGSSYNEQFF.

This clonotype came up a few times. This sequence joins TRBV10-3 and TRBJ2-2; no reliable D call. Deletions cut 3 bases from V and 5 bases from J, with 13 bases between. Looked up from germline, CDR1 is ENHRY and CDR2 is SYGVKD. The CDR3 has 15 residues. The CDR3 loop is CAISEKSPLTGELFF. The CDR3 nucleotides are TGTGCCATCAGTGAAAAGTCCCCGTTAACCGGGGAGCTGTTTTTT.

This chain joins TRBV5-8 and TRBJ1-5; TRBD1 aligns across 7 bases. There are 15 residues in the CDR3. Losses at the gene ends were 4 bases for V and 6 bases for J; bases not matched to a gene: 10. From germline, CDR1 is SGHTS and CDR2 YDEGEE. In DNA, the CDR3 is TGTGCCAGCAGCCGGGGACAGTTATTTGCTCAGCCCCAGCATTTT. Its translation: CASSRGQLFAQPQHF.

Only a few counts were recorded for this clonotype. DNA for the CDR3: TGCAGTGCTCGGATGCTAAATAGCTCCTACGAGCAGTACTTC. This translates into CSARMLNSSYEQYF. The chain carries TRBV20-1 and TRBJ2-7; D gene uncertain. CDR1 and CDR2 (germline): DFQATT, SNEGSKA (reference sequence). The length of the CDR3 is 14 residues. V was trimmed by 5 bases and J by 0 bases, leaving 14 bases between them.

The chain uses TRBV7-8 and TRBJ2-6; the D is unclear. Germline assignment: CDR1 SGHVS and CDR2 FQNEAQ. The CDR3 runs to 18 residues. Trimming pared 5 bases from V and 0 bases from J, leaving 17 bases between. Here the CDR3 DNA reads TGTGCCAGCAGCCCCATTCGCAGGCCAAGCTCTGGGGCCAACGTCCTGACTTTC. Translation gives CASSPIRRPSSGANVLTF.

This clonotype was counted only a few times. CDR3 region: CASSLRRVHTGELFF. Written as DNA, the CDR3 is TGTGCCAGCAGCTTACGAAGGGTACACACCGGGGAGCTGTTTTTT. The gene calls are TRBV7-9 and TRBJ2-2, with unresolved D. Germline V gene sequence: CDR1 SEHNR, CDR2 FQNEAQ (reference sequence). This CDR3 spans 15 amino acids. V shed 2 bases and J shed 3 bases, with 10 bases lying between them.

V gene TRBV7-2 combines with J gene TRBJ2-1; maybe TRBD1 (6 bases). The germline V gene encodes CDR1 SGHTA and CDR2 FQGNSA. V shed 1 base and J shed 4 bases, with 14 bases lying between them. CDR3 length: 16 amino acids. The CDR3 nucleotides are TGTGCCAGCAGCTTAGTCGGGGACACAGAGTACAATGAGCAGTTCTTC. Its translation is CASSLVGDTEYNEQFF.